This T cell receptor (beta chain) originates from a study of blood T cell repertoires in COVID-19 (dated by TCRdb to 2018 to 2020). For the wider study: Collaborator samples came from the United States, Italy and Spain and covered acute and convalescent phases of COVID-19. The prospective study material was composed of cDNA or gDNA derived from T cells, B-cell-depleted T cells, or PBMCs. The dataset comprised deeply sampled blood TCRbeta repertoires from subjects exposed to, actively infected with, or recovered from COVID-19. A freely available public database, intended as a resource for researchers studying the immune response to SARS-CoV-2, is where the repertoires were released. The samples were drawn from two sources: the first 160 participants of the ongoing ImmuneRACE study, and 950 to 1,500 subjects contributed by 6 global collaborators. Nearly every sample came with metadata listing a de-identified subject ID, COVID-19 status, age in years and sex. Where HLA class I and class II types were available, the types were taken from metadata supplied by the sample provider, not from assay-based typing. Study-wide findings and limitations: Clinical and demographic metadata were provided uncurated, with the amount varying by source and participant.

In the germline V gene (reference sequence), CDR1 corresponds to SEHNR and CDR2 to FQNEAQ. The germline V and J ends show losses of 4 bases and 7 bases respectively, and no gene match explains 8 bases of the junction. From cysteine to phenylalanine, the CDR3 is 15 amino acids long. Of the read, only the CDR3 DNA is kept; its 45 bases are in frame from base 1. In the prospective study, participants were about 18 to 90 years old, resided in fewer than 25 geographic areas of the United States, and were enrolled through a virtual design. To assign participants to cohorts, the prospective study relied on clinical history that participants themselves reported in a screening survey and a study questionnaire. In the prospective study, whole blood, serum and a nasopharyngeal or oropharyngeal swab were collected from each participant by mobile phlebotomists. Prospective study participants could optionally give additional blood draws and questionnaires over a roughly two-month period. Prospective study blood samples were shipped either frozen or at room temperature before DNA extraction.

A note on this clone: What this receptor recognizes is not known. No clone much larger than this one lies a single base away; base qualities are absent.

TCRbeta CDR3 regions were amplified from genomic DNA by means of the immunoSEQ Assay, a bias-controlled multiplex PCR. Regarding the original processing steps: The number of nucleated cells in each sample was estimated from the amplification of reference gene primers within the assay. Sequence reads were collapsed and filtered to measure the absolute abundance of every unique TCRbeta CDR3 rearrangement. For each sample, productive Simpson clonality was calculated by taking the square root of Simpson's diversity index across productive rearrangements. TCRdb took this table from immuneACCESS and kept in-frame rearrangements with V and J called. Such tables lack part of the clones; where checked against another copy, unresolved V genes explain under half of the gap, and the rest is unexplained. From that table come the V and J calls and clone size; the DNA was used to work out D and trimming. The table for this sample lists under 300,000 clones; around 87% of them were counted only once. About 3.3% of the sample is held by the ten biggest clonotypes.

Material for sequencing was PBMCs or T cells enriched from blood (not recorded which). The rearranged segments are TRBV7-9 and TRBJ2-7; 12 junctional bases match TRBD2. The sequence was collected from a middle-aged woman with acute COVID-19. The CDR3 here reads CASSSSSGRAFEQYF. The base sequence is TGTGCCAGCAGCTCCTCTAGCGGGAGGGCCTTTGAGCAGTACTTC.